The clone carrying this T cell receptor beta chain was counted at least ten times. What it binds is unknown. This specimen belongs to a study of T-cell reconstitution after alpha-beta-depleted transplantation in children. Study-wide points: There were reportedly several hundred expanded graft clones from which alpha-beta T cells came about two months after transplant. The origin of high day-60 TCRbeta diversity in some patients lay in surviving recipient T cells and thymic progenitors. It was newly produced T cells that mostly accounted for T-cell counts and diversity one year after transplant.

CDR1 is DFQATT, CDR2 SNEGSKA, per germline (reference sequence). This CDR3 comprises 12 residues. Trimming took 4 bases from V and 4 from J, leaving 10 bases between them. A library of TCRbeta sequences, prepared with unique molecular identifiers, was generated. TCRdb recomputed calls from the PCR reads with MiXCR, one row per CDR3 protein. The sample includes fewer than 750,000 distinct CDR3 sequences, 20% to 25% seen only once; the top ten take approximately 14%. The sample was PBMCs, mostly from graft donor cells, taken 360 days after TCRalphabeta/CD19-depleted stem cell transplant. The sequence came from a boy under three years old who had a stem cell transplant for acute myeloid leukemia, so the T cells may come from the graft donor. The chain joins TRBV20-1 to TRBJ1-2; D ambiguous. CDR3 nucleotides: TGCAGTGCTATTATAGTGGGCTATGGCTACACCTTC. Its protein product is CSAIIVGYGYTF.